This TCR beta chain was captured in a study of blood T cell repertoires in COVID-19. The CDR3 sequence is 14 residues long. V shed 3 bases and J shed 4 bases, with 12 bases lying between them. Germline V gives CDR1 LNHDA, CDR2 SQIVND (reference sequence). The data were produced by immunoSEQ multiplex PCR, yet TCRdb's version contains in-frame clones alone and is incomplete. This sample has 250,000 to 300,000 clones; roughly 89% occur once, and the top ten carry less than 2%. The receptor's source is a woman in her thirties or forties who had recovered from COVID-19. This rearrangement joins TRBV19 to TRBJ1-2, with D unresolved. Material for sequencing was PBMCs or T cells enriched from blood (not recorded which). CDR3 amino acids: CASSIRQALYGYTF. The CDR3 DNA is TGTGCCAGTAGTATTCGCCAGGCGCTCTATGGCTACACCTTC.